This T cell receptor beta chain emerged from a study of T cell responses to AZD1222 COVID-19 vaccine. The V gene's germline CDR1 is MDHEN and CDR2 SYDVKM. This CDR3 region has 15 residues. With 5 bases clipped from V and 6 bases from J, the junction kept 8 bases outside the gene matches. Details on this clone: Its specificity is not known.

Assay used: immunoSEQ multiplex PCR; TCRdb lists only in-frame clones, some missing. The sample yields 180,000 or so clones, 94% seen once. Findings and limits, study-wide: Sampling that yielded the repertoires occurred only after the peak T cell response. Clonal diversity was possibly underestimated, and the donors were mostly white British, with more females. Nearly half of unique spike-specific TCRs reportedly avoided B.1.351 and B.1.1.7 mutated regions. CD4 TCRs covered the whole spike, strongest at regions 160-218 and 743-854.

The TCR was taken from an adult in good health. Material: peripheral blood, obtained on day 0 of AZD1222 vaccination. The chain has TRBV28 and TRBJ2-7; TRBD2 agrees at 12 bases. The CDR3 nucleotides read TGTGCCAGCAGTATAATAGGACTAGCGGGAAGCGAGCAGTACTTC. This translates into CASSIIGLAGSEQYF.